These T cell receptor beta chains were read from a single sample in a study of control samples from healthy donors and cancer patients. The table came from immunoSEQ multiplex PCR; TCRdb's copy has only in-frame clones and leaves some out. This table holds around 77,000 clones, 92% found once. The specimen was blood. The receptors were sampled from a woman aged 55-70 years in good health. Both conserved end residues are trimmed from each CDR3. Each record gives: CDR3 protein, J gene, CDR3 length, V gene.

CDR3aa: ASSSHTPGQGNEKLF; j_gene: TRBJ1-4; len: 15; v_gene: TRBV19
CDR3aa: ASSLLLPGSSGNTIY; j_gene: TRBJ1-3; len: 15; v_gene: TRBV11-2
CDR3aa: ASSLDPTQETQY; j_gene: TRBJ2-5; len: 12; v_gene: TRBV5-1
CDR3aa: ASSFSGAGYT; j_gene: TRBJ1-2; len: 10; v_gene: TRBV5-4
CDR3aa: ASSPPGGRGTGELF; j_gene: TRBJ2-2; len: 14; v_gene: TRBV7-3
CDR3aa: ASSRPGETQY; j_gene: TRBJ2-5; len: 10; v_gene: TRBV3-1/TRBV3-2
CDR3aa: AISDSGIVTGELF; j_gene: TRBJ2-2; len: 13; v_gene: TRBV10-3
CDR3aa: ASSLLMQAGGEETQY; j_gene: TRBJ2-5; len: 15; v_gene: TRBV11-2
CDR3aa: ASSLWRGETTYEQY; j_gene: TRBJ2-7; len: 14; v_gene: TRBV7-9
CDR3aa: ASSLSRRTRETQY; j_gene: TRBJ2-5; len: 13; v_gene: TRBV7-2
CDR3aa: AWSAGGRHQPQH; j_gene: TRBJ1-5; len: 12; v_gene: TRBV30
CDR3aa: ASSHPGLGKDEQF; j_gene: TRBJ2-1; len: 13; v_gene: TRBV7-9
CDR3aa: AWRDGGLDTQY; j_gene: TRBJ2-3; len: 11; v_gene: TRBV30
CDR3aa: ASRRSSGRTYEQY; j_gene: TRBJ2-7; len: 13; v_gene: TRBV28
CDR3aa: ASSLIAGDQPQH; j_gene: TRBJ1-5; len: 12; v_gene: TRBV6-5
CDR3aa: ASSWTVLTEAF; j_gene: TRBJ1-1; len: 11; v_gene: TRBV6-5
CDR3aa: ASSLGQGSQPQH; j_gene: TRBJ1-5; len: 12; v_gene: TRBV19
CDR3aa: ASSARGEQPQH; j_gene: TRBJ1-5; len: 11; v_gene: TRBV7-8
CDR3aa: ASSSAGINYGYT; j_gene: TRBJ1-2; len: 12; v_gene: TRBV6-5